The 29 T cell receptor beta chains presented below share a single source sample, sequenced in a study of response to subunit inactivated influenza vaccine. TCRdb reprocessed the RT-PCR reads via MiXCR and lists one record per CDR3 protein. The table includes 600,000 to 700,000 distinct CDR3 sequences, around 15% detected once. The sample consisted of PBMCs from blood, taken 14 days before vaccination. The receptors were sampled from a man aged 45-65 years who received an inactivated influenza vaccine.

This clonotype was seen repeatedly, ten times or more. The chain recombines TRBV20-1 with TRBJ1-2; D gene uncertain. Per germline, CDR1 DFQATT and CDR2 SNEGSKA (reference sequence). The V gene lost 3 bases and the J gene lost 3 bases, with 17 bases spanning the gap. The CDR3 is 15 residues long. The CDR3 nucleotides are TGCAGTGCTAGTTCCAATAAGAGGGTGGACTATGGCTACACCTTC. Protein product: CSASSNKRVDYGYTF.

The J gene is TRBJ2-3, the V gene TRBV7-6; D is perhaps TRBD2 (6 bases). This CDR3 comprises 14 residues. Germline CDR1 and CDR2: SGHVS and FNYEAQ. With 2 bases removed from V and 3 bases from J, the gap between germline ends came to 9 bases. CDR3 DNA sequence: TGTGCCAGCAGCTTATCGGGAGAAACAGATACGCAGTATTTT. This translates into CASSLSGETDTQYF.

This clonotype has just a few counts. V and J are TRBV29-1 and TRBJ2-1, with 7 bases matching TRBD1. The ends lost 4 bases at V and 2 bases at J; junction bases unmatched: 5. Germline lookup yields CDR1 SQVTM and CDR2 ANQGSEA. CDR3 length: 14 amino acids. CDR3 loop: CSVVRDRTYNEQFF. CDR3 DNA: TGCAGCGTTGTAAGGGACAGAACCTACAATGAGCAGTTCTTC.

Many counts were recorded for this clonotype. The CDR3 spells CASSWKTSGSDTQYF. Written as DNA, the CDR3 is TGTGCCAGCAGTTGGAAGACTAGCGGGAGTGATACGCAGTATTTT. The chain links TRBV28 to TRBJ2-3, with 12 nucleotides matching TRBD2. This CDR3 has 15 amino acids. V dropped 4 bases and J dropped 6; count of bases not matched to a gene: 5. CDR1 and CDR2 from the germline V gene are MDHEN and SYDVKM.

This clonotype has just a few counts. V gene TRBV5-1 combines with J gene TRBJ2-5; 8 nucleotides agree with TRBD1. The trim removed 2 bases at V and 2 bases at J, leaving 5 bases unmatched. CDR1 and CDR2 (germline): SGHRS, YFSETQ. The CDR3 consists of 15 residues. The CDR3, as DNA: TGCGCCAGCAGCTTCCAGGGGGCGCGGCAAGAGACCCAGTACTTC. Its protein is CASSFQGARQETQYF.

This clonotype has a handful of counts. The genes are TRBV10-2 and TRBJ1-5; unclear D gene. V dropped 6 bases and J dropped 0 bases, with 6 bases sitting between them. The CDR3 runs to 13 residues. CDR1 and CDR2 from the germline V gene are WSHSY and SAAADI. CDR3 in amino acids: CASRANSNQPQHF. In nucleotides, the CDR3 is TGCGCCAGCAGGGCAAATAGCAATCAGCCCCAGCATTTT.

This rearrangement joins TRBV28 to TRBJ2-5; 7 nucleotides align to TRBD2. The CDR3 loop spans 15 amino acids. CDR1 is MDHEN and CDR2 is SYDVKM in the germline V gene. Trimming removed 6 bases from V and 2 bases from J; junction bases left unmatched: 9. CDR3 nucleotide sequence: TGTGCCAGCAGAGTCGCGGGGGTAGGTCAAGAGACCCAGTACTTC. Encoded protein: CASRVAGVGQETQYF.

This clonotype was counted many times. The J gene is TRBJ1-1, the V gene TRBV10-3; no firm D call. The CDR3 covers 14 residues. Looked up from germline, CDR1 is ENHRY and CDR2 is SYGVKD. The V end was cut by 6 bases, the J end by 1 base, with 12 bases between. The CDR3 DNA sequence: TGTGCCATCAGGGGTCTCAGTGGGAACACTGAAGCTTTCTTT. As protein: CAIRGLSGNTEAFF.

This clonotype was seen ten or more times. The gene calls are TRBV7-9 and TRBJ1-5, with 9 positions matching TRBD1. The germline V gene encodes CDR1 SEHNR and CDR2 FQNEAQ (reference sequence). V shed 5 bases, J shed 7 bases, and the junction held 3 bases outside the gene matches. This CDR3 has 13 residues. This CDR3 reads CASSTGGEQPQHF. CDR3 nucleotides: TGTGCCAGCAGCACAGGGGGCGAACAGCCCCAGCATTTT.

As DNA, the CDR3 is TGCAGTGCTAGTTGGGGACTGAGCACAGATACGCAGTATTTT. Protein: CSASWGLSTDTQYF. The chain uses TRBV20-1 and TRBJ2-3, with D perhaps TRBD2 (6 bases). The CDR3 runs 14 residues. The ends were cut back, 3 bases at V and 0 bases at J, with 10 bases in the middle. CDR1 is DFQATT, CDR2 SNEGSKA, per germline (reference sequence).

The V and J genes are TRBV7-2 and TRBJ2-7, with 7 bases matching TRBD1. This CDR3 has 15 amino acids. Germline CDR1 and CDR2: SGHTA and FQGNSA. J lost 9 bases, V lost 7 bases, and 18 bases had no gene match. CDR3 nucleotides: TGTGCCAGCACCTTTACGACAGGGTCCAGCCAGGGGCAGTACTTC. Translation: CASTFTTGSSQGQYF.

This clonotype was observed at least ten times. This chain uses TRBV4-2 with TRBJ2-7, with 8 nucleotides matching TRBD2. Germline CDR1 is LGHNA and CDR2 is YNFKEQ. The CDR3 is made up of 14 amino acids. The V segment lost 4 bases and the J segment 4 bases; nucleotides outside the gene matches: 6. The CDR3 is CASSRERGLYEQYF. CDR3 DNA sequence: TGTGCCAGCAGCCGCGAGCGGGGGTTATACGAGCAGTACTTC.

This clonotype was detected only a few times. This chain joins TRBV12-3 or TRBV12-4 and TRBJ1-1, with D possibly TRBD1 on 6 matching bases. Trimming cost V 4 bases and J 3 bases, with 12 bases left between them. The CDR3 spans 14 residues. The CDR3 loop is CASSYAGAYTEAFF. The CDR3 nucleotides read TGTGCCAGCAGTTACGCAGGGGCCTACACTGAAGCTTTCTTT.

The V call is TRBV29-1, the J call TRBJ2-3; 7 bases are shared with TRBD1. This CDR3 comprises 16 residues. Germline V gene data show CDR1 as SQVTM and CDR2 as ANQGSEA. V was pared by 3 bases and J by 2 bases, with 11 bases of the junction left unmatched. The CDR3 sequence: CSVEHGTVLPTDTQYF. CDR3 sequence (DNA): TGCAGCGTTGAGCACGGGACAGTACTACCCACAGATACGCAGTATTTT.

V is TRBV3-1 and J is TRBJ1-4; D call uncertain. Germline CDR1 LGHDT, CDR2 YNNKEL (reference sequence). The CDR3 spans 13 residues. V was trimmed by 4 bases and J by 8 bases, leaving 11 bases between them. CDR3: CASSRSGGEKLFF. The CDR3 coding sequence is TGTGCCAGCAGCCGCTCGGGTGGGGAAAAACTGTTTTTT. The whole variable domain, remainder taken from reference TRBV3-1 and TRBJ1-4, is DTAVSQTPKYLVTQMGNDKSIKCEQNLGHDTMYWYKQDSKKFLKIMFSYNNKELIINETVPNRFSPKSPDKAHLNLHINSLELGDSAVYFCASSRSGGEKLFFGSGTQLSVL.

The sample holds a few counts of this clonotype. The gene calls are TRBV5-1 and TRBJ2-5; tentatively, D is TRBD1 (5 bases). CDR1 and CDR2 from the germline V gene are SGHRS and YFSETQ. There are 14 residues in the CDR3. V lost 1 base and J 5 bases, leaving 12 bases between the germline ends. The CDR3 loop is CASSLNQGEETQYF. The CDR3, as DNA: TGCGCCAGCAGCTTGAACCAGGGCGAGGAGACCCAGTACTTC.

This clonotype was picked up many times. The J gene is TRBJ2-1, the V gene TRBV4-3, with TRBD1 matching over 7 bases. Unmatched junction bases numbered 3, after V lost 0 bases and J lost 4 bases. Germline V CDR1 and CDR2: LGHNA, YSLEER. The CDR3 is 15 amino acids. CDR3 region: CASSQEADRYNEQFF. The CDR3 nucleotides read TGCGCCAGCAGCCAAGAAGCGGACAGGTACAATGAGCAGTTCTTC.

This clonotype was observed at least ten times. The gene calls are TRBV29-1 and TRBJ2-2; no clear D. The V end was cut by 7 bases, the J end by 2 bases, with 11 bases between. CDR3 length: 13 amino acids. Per germline, CDR1 SQVTM and CDR2 ANQGSEA. CDR3 bases: TGCAGCGCCTCAGGTGCAAACACCGGGGAGCTGTTTTTT. Translating gives CSASGANTGELFF.

The sample holds a few counts of this clonotype. This sequence joins TRBV30 and TRBJ1-3; no firm D call. V lost 4 bases and J 2 bases, leaving 15 bases between the germline ends. The germline gives CDR1 GTSNPN, CDR2 SVGIG (reference sequence). The CDR3 sequence is 15 residues long. In DNA form, the CDR3 reads TGTGCCTGGATCTTTGAAACGGGAACTGGAAACACCATATATTTT. Protein: CAWIFETGTGNTIYF.

This clonotype appeared a few times. J is TRBJ1-5 and V is TRBV10-3, with D hard to call. From germline, CDR1 is ENHRY and CDR2 SYGVKD. V gave up 3 bases and J gave up 0 bases, with 6 bases separating them. The CDR3 length is 14 residues. The CDR3 coding sequence is TGTGCCATCAGTGACTCTCATAGCAATCAGCCCCAGCATTTT. This sequence encodes CAISDSHSNQPQHF.

A few counts support this clonotype. This chain uses TRBV29-1 with TRBJ2-5, with 9 bases that match TRBD2. This CDR3 region has 14 residues. With 7 bases clipped from V and 2 bases from J, the junction kept 8 bases outside the gene matches. Germline V gene data show CDR1 as SQVTM and CDR2 as ANQGSEA. The CDR3, as DNA: TGCAGCGGCTCCACTAGCGGGCTTCAAGAGACCCAGTACTTC. Protein sequence: CSGSTSGLQETQYF.

This rearrangement joins TRBV6-5 to TRBJ1-2; TRBD1 matches at 8 bases. There are 12 residues in the CDR3. The ends lost 6 bases at V and 8 bases at J; junction bases unmatched: 5. Per the germline V gene, CDR1 is MNHEY and CDR2 is SVGAGI. CDR3 in amino acids: CASRTGAWGYTF. CDR3 DNA: TGTGCCAGCAGGACAGGGGCTTGGGGCTACACCTTC.

V usage is TRBV24-1 and J usage is TRBJ2-7; D uncertain. The germline V gene encodes CDR1 KGHDR and CDR2 SFDVKD. Deletions cut 3 bases from V and 0 bases from J, with 11 bases between. CDR3 length: 15 residues. CDR3: CATSDRQNPSYEQYF. CDR3 coding DNA: TGTGCCACCAGTGATCGACAAAACCCCTCCTACGAGCAGTACTTC.

This clonotype was counted many times. The chain uses TRBV6-2 or TRBV6-3 and TRBJ1-1; 9 bases are a match to TRBD1. This CDR3 has 13 residues. Germline V CDR1 and CDR2: MNHEY, SVGEGT. Trimming took 6 bases from V and 4 from J; bases not matched to a gene: 3. The CDR3 DNA sequence: TGTGCCAGCAGCTGGACAGGGGCCACTGAAGCTTTCTTT. It encodes CASSWTGATEAFF.

The CDR3 DNA reads as TGTGCCACCAGTGGACTAGCGGGATCCTACAATGAGCAGTTCTTC. Translating it yields CATSGLAGSYNEQFF. V gene TRBV15 combines with J gene TRBJ2-1, with 12 bases matching TRBD2. V lost 6 bases and J lost 1; bases outside the gene matches: 1. Germline-derived CDR1 and CDR2 are LNHNV and YYDKDF (reference sequence). The CDR3 has 15 amino acids.

The V and J genes are TRBV5-4 and TRBJ2-2; 10 bases map to TRBD1. This CDR3 is 16 amino acids long. The germline V gene encodes CDR1 SGHNT and CDR2 YYREEE (reference sequence). V shed 4 bases and J 0 bases; nucleotides not matched to a gene: 3. CDR3 in amino acids: CASSRTGGSNTGELFF. CDR3 DNA sequence: TGTGCCAGCAGCCGGACAGGGGGGTCGAACACCGGGGAGCTGTTTTTT.

This clonotype was counted a few times. The chain joins TRBV30 to TRBJ2-1, with 7 bases matching TRBD2. The CDR3 runs 13 residues. V shed 3 bases and J 6 bases; nucleotides not matched to a gene: 5. Germline V CDR1 and CDR2: GTSNPN, SVGIG (reference sequence). CDR3 protein: CAWSQVAGNEQFF. DNA of the CDR3: TGTGCCTGGAGCCAAGTAGCGGGCAATGAGCAGTTCTTC. The full variable domain, completed using reference TRBV30 and TRBJ2-1, is SQTIHQWPATLVQPVGSPLSLECTVEGTSNPNLYWYRQAAGRGLQLLFYSVGIGQISSEVPQNLSASRPQDRQFILSSKKLLLSDSGFYLCAWSQVAGNEQFFGPGTRLTVL.

The sample holds a few counts of this clonotype. This sequence joins TRBV7-2 and TRBJ1-4; D uncertain. Between the trimmed V and J ends, which lost 1 base and 5 bases, there was a span of 14 bases. The CDR3 consists of 16 residues. Looked up from germline, CDR1 is SGHTA and CDR2 is FQGNSA. Here the CDR3 DNA reads TGTGCCAGCAGCTTAGGGCCAGGTTCCACAAATGAAAAACTGTTTTTT. Its translation: CASSLGPGSTNEKLFF.

This clonotype came up many times. The gene calls are TRBV5-1 and TRBJ2-7; D is tentatively TRBD1 or TRBD2 (5 bases each). Per germline, CDR1 SGHRS and CDR2 YFSETQ. The CDR3 totals 15 residues. Trimming cost V 5 bases and J 3 bases, with 18 bases left between them. The CDR3 nucleotides are TGCGCCAGCAGAAGCTTTAGAGGGGAGATCTACGAGCAGTACTTC. The encoded protein is CASRSFRGEIYEQYF.